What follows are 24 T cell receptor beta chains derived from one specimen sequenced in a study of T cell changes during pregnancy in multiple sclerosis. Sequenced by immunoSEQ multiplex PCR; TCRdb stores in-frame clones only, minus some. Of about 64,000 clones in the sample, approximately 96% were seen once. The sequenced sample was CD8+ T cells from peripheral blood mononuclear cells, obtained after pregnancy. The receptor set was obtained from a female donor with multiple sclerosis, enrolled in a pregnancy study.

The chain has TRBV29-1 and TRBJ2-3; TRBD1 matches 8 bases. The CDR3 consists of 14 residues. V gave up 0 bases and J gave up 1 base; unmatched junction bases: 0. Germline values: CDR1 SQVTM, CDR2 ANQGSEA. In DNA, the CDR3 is TGCAGCGTTGAAGACAGGGGGCGCACAGATACGCAGTATTTT. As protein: CSVEDRGRTDTQYF.

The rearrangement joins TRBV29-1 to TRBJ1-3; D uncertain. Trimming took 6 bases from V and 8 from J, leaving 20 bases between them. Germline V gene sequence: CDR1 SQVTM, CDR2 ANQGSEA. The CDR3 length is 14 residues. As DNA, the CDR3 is TGCAGCGTCCTACCAACCGGGTCGGGAGACACCATATATTTT. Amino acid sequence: CSVLPTGSGDTIYF.

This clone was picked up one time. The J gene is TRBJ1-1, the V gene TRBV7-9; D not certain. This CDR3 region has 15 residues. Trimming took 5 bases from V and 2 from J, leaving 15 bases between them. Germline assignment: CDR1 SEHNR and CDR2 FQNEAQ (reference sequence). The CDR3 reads CASSPWAGSNTEAFF. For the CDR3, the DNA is TGTGCCAGCAGCCCCTGGGCAGGCAGTAACACTGAAGCTTTCTTT.

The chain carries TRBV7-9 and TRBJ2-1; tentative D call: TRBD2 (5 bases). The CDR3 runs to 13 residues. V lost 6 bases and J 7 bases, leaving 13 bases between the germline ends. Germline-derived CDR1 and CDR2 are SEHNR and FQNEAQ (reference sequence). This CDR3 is CASRTPAGNEQFF. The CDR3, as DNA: TGTGCCAGCAGAACCCCGGCGGGTAATGAGCAGTTCTTC.

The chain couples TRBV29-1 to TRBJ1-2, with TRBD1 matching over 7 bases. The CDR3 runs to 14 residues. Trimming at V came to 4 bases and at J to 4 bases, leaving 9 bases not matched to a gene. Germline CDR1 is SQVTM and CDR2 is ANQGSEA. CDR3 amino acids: CSVVPGQRAYGYTF. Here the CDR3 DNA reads TGCAGCGTTGTCCCGGGACAGAGAGCCTATGGCTACACCTTC.

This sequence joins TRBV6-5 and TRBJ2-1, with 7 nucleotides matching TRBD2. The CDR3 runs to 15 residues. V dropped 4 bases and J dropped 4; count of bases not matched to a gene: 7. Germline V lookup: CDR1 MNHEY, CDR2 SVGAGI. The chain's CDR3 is CASSSERDQYNEQFF. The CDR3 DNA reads TGTGCCAGCAGTTCGGAGCGGGATCAGTACAATGAGCAGTTCTTC.

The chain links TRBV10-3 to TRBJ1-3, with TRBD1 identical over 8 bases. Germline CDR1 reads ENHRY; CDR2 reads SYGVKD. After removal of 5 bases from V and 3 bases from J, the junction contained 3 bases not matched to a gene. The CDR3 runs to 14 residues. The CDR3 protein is CAISLTGVGNTIYF. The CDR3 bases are TGTGCCATCAGTTTGACAGGGGTTGGAAACACCATATATTTT.

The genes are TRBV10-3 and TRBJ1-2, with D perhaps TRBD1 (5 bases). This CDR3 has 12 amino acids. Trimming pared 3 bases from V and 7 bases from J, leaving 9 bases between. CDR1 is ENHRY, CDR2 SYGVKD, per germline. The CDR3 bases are TGTGCCATCAGTGATGGGGCGGTTGGCTACACCTTC. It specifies CAISDGAVGYTF.

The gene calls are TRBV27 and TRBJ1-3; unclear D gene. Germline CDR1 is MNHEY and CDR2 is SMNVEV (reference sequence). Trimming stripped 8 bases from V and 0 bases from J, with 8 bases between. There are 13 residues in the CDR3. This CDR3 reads CASAIGSGNTIYF. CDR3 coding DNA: TGTGCCAGCGCGATCGGCTCTGGAAACACCATATATTTT.

Here the CDR3 DNA reads TGTGCCAGCAGCTTAGAGGTCGGGACTGAAGCTTTCTTT. Translation gives CASSLEVGTEAFF. The genes are TRBV7-6 and TRBJ1-1, with D uncertain. This CDR3 has 13 residues. From germline, CDR1 is SGHVS and CDR2 FNYEAQ. Trimming removed 1 base from V and 5 bases from J, with 8 bases in between.

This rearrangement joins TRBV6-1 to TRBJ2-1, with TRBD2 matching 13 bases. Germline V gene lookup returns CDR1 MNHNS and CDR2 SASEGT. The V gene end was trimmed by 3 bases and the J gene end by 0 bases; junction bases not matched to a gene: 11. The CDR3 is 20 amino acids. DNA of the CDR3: TGTGCCAGCAGTGACGAACCGGGACTAGCGGGACCAAGCTCCTACAATGAGCAGTTCTTC. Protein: CASSDEPGLAGPSSYNEQFF.

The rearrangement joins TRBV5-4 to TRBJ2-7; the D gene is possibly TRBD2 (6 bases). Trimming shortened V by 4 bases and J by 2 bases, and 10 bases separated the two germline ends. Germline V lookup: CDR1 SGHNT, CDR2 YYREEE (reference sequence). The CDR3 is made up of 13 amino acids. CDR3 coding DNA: TGTGCCAGCAGCACGCCGGGGGCCTACGAGCAGTACTTC. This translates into CASSTPGAYEQYF.

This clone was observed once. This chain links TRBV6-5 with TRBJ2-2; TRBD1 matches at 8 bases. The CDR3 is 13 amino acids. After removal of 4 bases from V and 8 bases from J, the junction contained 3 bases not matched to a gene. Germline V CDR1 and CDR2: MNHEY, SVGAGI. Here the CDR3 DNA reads TGTGCCAGCAGTTTCGGACAGGGTGGGGAGCTGTTTTTT. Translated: CASSFGQGGELFF.

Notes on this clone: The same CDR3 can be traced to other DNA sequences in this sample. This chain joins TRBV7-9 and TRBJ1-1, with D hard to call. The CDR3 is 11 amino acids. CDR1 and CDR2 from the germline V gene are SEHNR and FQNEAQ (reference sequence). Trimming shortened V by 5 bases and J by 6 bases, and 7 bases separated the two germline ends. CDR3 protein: CASSLGSEAFF. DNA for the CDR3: TGTGCCAGCAGCCTCGGTTCTGAAGCTTTCTTT. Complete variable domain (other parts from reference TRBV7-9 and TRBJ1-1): DTGVSQNPRHKITKRGQNVTFRCDPISEHNRLYWYRQTLGQGPEFLTYFQNEAQLEKSRLLSDRFSAERPKGSFSTLEIQRTEQGDSAMYLCASSLGSEAFFGQGTRLTVV.

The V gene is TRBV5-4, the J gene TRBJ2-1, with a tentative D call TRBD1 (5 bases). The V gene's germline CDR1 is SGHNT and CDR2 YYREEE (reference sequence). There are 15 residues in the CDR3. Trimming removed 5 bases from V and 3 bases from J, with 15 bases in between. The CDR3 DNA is TGTGCCAGCAGTTTTGGCCAGGGTGGCTACAATGAGCAGTTCTTC. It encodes CASSFGQGGYNEQFF.

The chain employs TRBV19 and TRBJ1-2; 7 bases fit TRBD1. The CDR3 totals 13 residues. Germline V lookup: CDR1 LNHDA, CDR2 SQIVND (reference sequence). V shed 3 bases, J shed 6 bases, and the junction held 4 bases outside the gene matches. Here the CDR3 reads CASSITGEHGYTF. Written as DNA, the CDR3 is TGTGCCAGTAGTATCACAGGGGAGCATGGCTACACCTTC.

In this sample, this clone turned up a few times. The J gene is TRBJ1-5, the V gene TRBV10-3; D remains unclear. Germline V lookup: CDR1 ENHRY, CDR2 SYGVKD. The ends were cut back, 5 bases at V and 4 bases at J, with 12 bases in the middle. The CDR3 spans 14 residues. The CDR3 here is CAISPLPFNQPQHF. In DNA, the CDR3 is TGTGCCATCAGTCCACTACCCTTTAATCAGCCCCAGCATTTT.

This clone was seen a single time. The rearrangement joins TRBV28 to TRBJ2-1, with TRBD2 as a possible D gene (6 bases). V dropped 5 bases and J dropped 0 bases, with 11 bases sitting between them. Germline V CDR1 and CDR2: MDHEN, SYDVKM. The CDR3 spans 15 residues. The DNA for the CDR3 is TGTGCCAGCAGTATAGCGGTCAGCTCCTACAATGAGCAGTTCTTC. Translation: CASSIAVSSYNEQFF.

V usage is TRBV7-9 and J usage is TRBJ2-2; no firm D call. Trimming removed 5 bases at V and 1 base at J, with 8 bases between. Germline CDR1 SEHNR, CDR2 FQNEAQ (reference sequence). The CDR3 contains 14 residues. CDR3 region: CASSPPRNTGELFF. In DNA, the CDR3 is TGTGCCAGCAGCCCCCCTCGGAACACCGGGGAGCTGTTTTTT.

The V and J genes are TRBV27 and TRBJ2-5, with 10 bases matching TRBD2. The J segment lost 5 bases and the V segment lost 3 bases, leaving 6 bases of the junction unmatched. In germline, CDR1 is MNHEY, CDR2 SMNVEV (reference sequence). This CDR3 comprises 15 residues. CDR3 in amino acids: CASSFQREGRETQYF. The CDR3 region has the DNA TGTGCCAGCAGTTTCCAGCGGGAGGGCCGGGAGACCCAGTACTTC.

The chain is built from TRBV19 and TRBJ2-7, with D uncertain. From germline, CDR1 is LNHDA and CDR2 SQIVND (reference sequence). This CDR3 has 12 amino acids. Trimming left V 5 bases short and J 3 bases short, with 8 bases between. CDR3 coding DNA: TGTGCCAGTAGTGCGTCCTTCTACGAGCAGTACTTC. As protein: CASSASFYEQYF. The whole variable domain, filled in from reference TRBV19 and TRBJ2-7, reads DGGITQSPKYLFRKEGQNVTLSCEQNLNHDAMYWYRQDPGQGLRLIYYSQIVNDFQKGDIAEGYSVSREKKESFPLTVTSAQKNPTAFYLCASSASFYEQYFGPGTRLTVT.

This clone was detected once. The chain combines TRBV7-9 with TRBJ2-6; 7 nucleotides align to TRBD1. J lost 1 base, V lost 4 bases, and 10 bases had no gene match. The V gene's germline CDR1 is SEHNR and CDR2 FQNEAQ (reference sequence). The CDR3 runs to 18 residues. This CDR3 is CASSSSGTVMSGANVLTF. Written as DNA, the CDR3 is TGTGCCAGCAGCTCGTCCGGGACAGTCATGTCTGGGGCCAACGTCCTGACTTTC.

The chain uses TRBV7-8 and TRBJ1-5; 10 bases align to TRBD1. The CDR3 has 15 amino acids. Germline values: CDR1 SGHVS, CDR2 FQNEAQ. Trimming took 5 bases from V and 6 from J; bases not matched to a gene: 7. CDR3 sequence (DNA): TGTGCCAGCAGCCAATACGGGACAGGGGTTCAGCCCCAGCATTTT. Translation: CASSQYGTGVQPQHF.

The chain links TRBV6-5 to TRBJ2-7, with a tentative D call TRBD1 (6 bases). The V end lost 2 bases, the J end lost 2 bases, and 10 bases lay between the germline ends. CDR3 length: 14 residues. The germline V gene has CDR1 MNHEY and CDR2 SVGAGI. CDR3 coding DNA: TGTGCCAGCAGTTACGTAGGACAGCCCTACGAGCAGTACTTC. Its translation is CASSYVGQPYEQYF.